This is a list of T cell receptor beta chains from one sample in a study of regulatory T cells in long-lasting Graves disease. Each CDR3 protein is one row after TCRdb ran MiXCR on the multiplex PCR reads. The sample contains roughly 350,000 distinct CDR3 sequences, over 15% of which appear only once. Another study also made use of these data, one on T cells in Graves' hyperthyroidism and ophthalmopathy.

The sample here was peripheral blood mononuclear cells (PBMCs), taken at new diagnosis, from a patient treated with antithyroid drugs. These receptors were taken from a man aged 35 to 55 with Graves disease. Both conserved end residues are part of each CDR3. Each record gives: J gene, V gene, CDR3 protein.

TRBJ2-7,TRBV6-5,CASSYSGQEQYF
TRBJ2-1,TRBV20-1,CSAIGDRGLWNEQFF
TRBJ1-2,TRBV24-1,CATRRWTDSGYTF
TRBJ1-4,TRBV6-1,CASTYRDATNEKLFF
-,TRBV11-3,CASSSTGGPETQYF
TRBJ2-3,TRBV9,CASSETSGTLTDTQYF
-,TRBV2,CASKNQRTEGIQYF
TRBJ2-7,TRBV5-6,CASSFPASYEQYF
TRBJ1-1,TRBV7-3,CASRYTGNTEAFF
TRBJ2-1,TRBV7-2,CASSLGGYLERNEQFF
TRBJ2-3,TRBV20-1,CSANPSGGFLDTQYF
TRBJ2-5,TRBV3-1,CASSQFAGGQETQYF
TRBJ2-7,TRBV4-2,CASSQGRTGSYEQYF
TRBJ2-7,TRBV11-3,CASSLGGTWGHEQYF
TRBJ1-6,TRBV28,CASSFAGNPNSPLHF
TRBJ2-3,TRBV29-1,CSVELGRGGDTQYF
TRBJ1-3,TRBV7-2,CASSYGPSKGNTIYF
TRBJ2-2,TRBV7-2,CASSQYTGTGELFF
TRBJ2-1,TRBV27,CASRLSPGHIYNEQFF
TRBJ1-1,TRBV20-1,CSTILWGFVGAFF
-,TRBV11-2,CASSFTGGDETQYF